This T cell receptor beta chain was recorded in a study of T cell responses to AZD1222 COVID-19 vaccine. Some clones are missing from TCRdb's copy, which holds only in-frame ones; the method was immunoSEQ multiplex PCR. The sample lists 100,000 to 150,000 clones; around 90% were seen once. Germline lookup yields CDR1 MDHEN and CDR2 SYDVKM. V was pared by 4 bases and J by 7 bases, with 21 bases of the junction left unmatched. The CDR3 loop spans 21 amino acids. This clone was observed once. Sequenced here: peripheral blood, sampled on day 0 of MenACWY control vaccination. The receptor comes from an adult in good health. V gene TRBV28 combines with J gene TRBJ2-1, with 14 bases aligning to TRBD2. In DNA form, the CDR3 reads TGTGCCAGCAGTTCACCCCCAAGGGGGCGACTAGCGGGAGGGCTTGATAATGAGCAGTTCTTC. Protein: CASSSPPRGRLAGGLDNEQFF.